This T cell receptor beta chain was obtained from a study of T cells in Graves' hyperthyroidism and ophthalmopathy. Across the study: Peripheral blood sampling occurred at initial diagnosis, before any treatment.

This clonotype was picked up a small number of times. What it recognizes is unknown. Notes on the study in general: With a median lead of 6.5 months before onset, the model predicted ophthalmopathy. In the analysis, a 13 V-J model separated ophthalmopathy from stable hyperthyroidism.

There were TCR beta CDR3 regions amplified from RNA transcripts. HTBI primers were used for first-round RT-PCR of the TCR CDR3. TCRdb passed the multiplex PCR reads through MiXCR, listing each CDR3 protein once. The sample holds under 350,000 distinct CDR3 sequences, 25% to 30% seen once. Germline CDR1 is MRHNA and CDR2 is SNTAGT. The J segment lost 4 bases and the V segment lost 8 bases, leaving 17 bases of the junction unmatched. The CDR3 has 17 residues. The TCR sequence derives from a man in his forties or fifties with Graves' hyperthyroidism that later progressed to Graves' ophthalmopathy. The specimen sequenced was blood. The gene calls are TRBV6-4 and TRBJ2-7, with 10 bases lining up with TRBD2. The CDR3 DNA reads as TGTGCCAGCGAAGGGACTGCTAGCGGGAGCTATTCGTACGAGCAGTACTTC. It is translated as CASEGTASGSYSYEQYF.